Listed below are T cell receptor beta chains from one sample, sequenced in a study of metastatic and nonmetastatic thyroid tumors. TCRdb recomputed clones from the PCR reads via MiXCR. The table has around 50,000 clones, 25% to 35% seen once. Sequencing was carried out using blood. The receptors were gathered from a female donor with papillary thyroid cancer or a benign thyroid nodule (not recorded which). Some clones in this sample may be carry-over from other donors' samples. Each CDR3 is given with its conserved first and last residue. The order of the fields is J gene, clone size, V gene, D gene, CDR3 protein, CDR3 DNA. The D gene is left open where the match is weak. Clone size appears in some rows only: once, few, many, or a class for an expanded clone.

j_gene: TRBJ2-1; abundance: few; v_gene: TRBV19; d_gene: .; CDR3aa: CASSPDFGSYNEQFF; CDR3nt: TGTGCCAGTAGTCCCGACTTTGGCTCCTACAATGAGCAGTTCTTC
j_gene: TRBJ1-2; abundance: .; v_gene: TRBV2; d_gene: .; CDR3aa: CASSEPSLPYGYTF; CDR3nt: TGTGCCAGCAGTGAACCGTCTTTGCCCTATGGCTACACCTTC
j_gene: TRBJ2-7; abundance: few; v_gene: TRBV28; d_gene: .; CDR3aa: CASSFGGSYEQYF; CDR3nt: TGTGCCAGCAGTTTTGGAGGGTCCTACGAGCAGTACTTC
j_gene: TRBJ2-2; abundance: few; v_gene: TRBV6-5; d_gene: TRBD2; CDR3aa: CASRLTGGGADGELFF; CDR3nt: TGTGCCAGCAGGTTGACTGGCGGGGGGGCCGACGGGGAGCTGTTTTTT
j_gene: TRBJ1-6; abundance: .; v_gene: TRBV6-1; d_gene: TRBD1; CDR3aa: CASRTGSAVSYNSPLHF; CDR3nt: TGTGCCAGCAGGACAGGGAGCGCTGTCTCCTATAATTCACCCCTCCACTTT
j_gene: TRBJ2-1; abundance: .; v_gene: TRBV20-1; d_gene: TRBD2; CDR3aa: CSARGILAGVNNEQFF; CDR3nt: TGCAGTGCTAGGGGAATTTTAGCGGGAGTGAACAATGAGCAGTTCTTC
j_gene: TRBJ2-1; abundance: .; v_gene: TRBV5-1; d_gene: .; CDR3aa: CASSPPAVGSYNEQFF; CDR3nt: TGCGCCAGCAGCCCACCAGCGGTTGGCTCCTACAATGAGCAGTTCTTC
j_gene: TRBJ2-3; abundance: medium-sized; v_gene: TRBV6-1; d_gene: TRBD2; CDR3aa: CASSVDGRAPTDTQYF; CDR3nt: TGTGCCAGCAGTGTAGACGGGAGGGCCCCCACAGATACGCAGTATTTT
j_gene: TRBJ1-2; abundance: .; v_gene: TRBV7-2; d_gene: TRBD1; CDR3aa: CAGSRLTGTYGYTF; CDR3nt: TGTGCCGGCAGCCGCCTGACAGGGACCTATGGCTACACCTTC
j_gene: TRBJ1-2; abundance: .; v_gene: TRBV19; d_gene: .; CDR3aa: CASSEGTGNYGYTF; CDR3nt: TGTGCCAGTAGTGAGGGAACCGGCAACTATGGCTACACCTTC
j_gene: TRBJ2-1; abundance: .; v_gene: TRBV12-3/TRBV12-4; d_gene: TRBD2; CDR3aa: CASRERERNEQFF; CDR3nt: TGTGCCAGCAGGGAGCGGGAGAGGAATGAGCAGTTCTTC